These 5 T cell receptor beta chains share one sample of origin, sequenced in a study of T cells after yellow fever vaccination (dated by TCRdb to between 2019 and 2020). The method behind the library was 5' RACE. Sequencing instrument: Illumina HiSeq 2500. TCRdb trimmed the raw reads at Q25, called clones with MiXCR and kept productive beta chains. Every CDR3 protein is listed once, alongside the most common genes and DNA of its rows. The sample table holds hundreds of thousands of distinct CDR3 sequences, of which 17% were seen once. The ten largest clones take up around 16% of the sample. The label giving this sample's treatment or condition can be read as: live attenuated yellow fever vaccine strain. The specimen comprised PBMCs, sampled around 5 days after the first yellow fever vaccination. The source of these receptors is a man aged 18 to 29 who received the YFV17D yellow fever vaccine.

In this sample, this clonotype turned up a few times. The genes are TRBV5-1 and TRBJ2-3; D is unresolved. In germline, CDR1 is SGHRS, CDR2 YFSETQ. This CDR3 has 15 amino acids. V lost 4 bases and J lost 3, with 15 bases in between. The CDR3 reads CASSGRPYGTDTQYF. For the CDR3, the DNA is TGCGCCAGCAGCGGGCGTCCCTATGGGACAGATACGCAGTATTTT.

CDR3 coding DNA: TGTGCCAGCAGCCACCGTGGAGAGCAGTTCTTC. Protein: CASSHRGEQFF. The chain couples TRBV6-2 or TRBV6-3 to TRBJ2-1; no definite D call. The V gene's germline CDR1 is MNHEY and CDR2 SVGEGT. CDR3 length: 11 amino acids. Trimming removed 6 bases at V and 10 bases at J, with 10 bases between.

The chain couples TRBV5-1 to TRBJ2-6; D is possibly TRBD1 (6 bases). The CDR3 spans 17 residues. The V gene's germline CDR1 is SGHRS and CDR2 YFSETQ. V was clipped by 4 bases and J by 1 base, with 15 bases between them. The DNA for the CDR3 is TGCGCCAGCAGCGCTGGGACACTGGGATCTGGGGCCAACGTCCTGACTTTC. It specifies CASSAGTLGSGANVLTF.

In its sample, this clonotype was seen a few times. This chain uses TRBV29-1 with TRBJ2-5, with D uncertain. This CDR3 is built from 12 residues. Germline assignment: CDR1 SQVTM and CDR2 ANQGSEA. V lost 4 bases and J lost 1, with 7 bases in between. CDR3 loop: CSVVYSQETQYF. The DNA for the CDR3 is TGCAGCGTTGTATACAGCCAAGAGACCCAGTACTTC.

This chain links TRBV5-1 with TRBJ1-4; no definite D call. The V end was cut by 5 bases, the J end by 0 bases, with 14 bases between. Germline values: CDR1 SGHRS, CDR2 YFSETQ. There are 16 residues in the CDR3. The CDR3 sequence: CASRPTAGATNEKLFF. In DNA, the CDR3 is TGCGCCAGCAGACCCACAGCCGGCGCAACTAATGAAAAACTGTTTTTT.